These T cell receptor beta chains were read from a single sample in a study of T cells in Graves' hyperthyroidism and ophthalmopathy. TCRdb passed the multiplex PCR reads through MiXCR, listing each CDR3 protein once. The sample has fewer than 900,000 distinct CDR3 sequences; 15% to 20% are singletons. The material sequenced was blood. These receptors were taken from a woman between 50 and 59 years old with Graves' hyperthyroidism that later progressed to Graves' ophthalmopathy. Both conserved end residues are part of each CDR3. D genes are given only for firm matches. Rows may omit the clone size; those that give it use once, few, many or a size class.

V gene: TRBV12-3/TRBV12-4; clone size: -; J gene: TRBJ2-7; D gene: TRBD2; CDR3 protein: CASSSVLAGTYEQYF; CDR3 DNA: TGTGCCAGCAGTTCAGTACTAGCGGGGACCTACGAGCAGTACTTC
V gene: TRBV27; clone size: -; J gene: TRBJ2-3; D gene: -; CDR3 protein: CASSLSSRRNTDTQYF; CDR3 DNA: TGTGCCAGCAGTCTCTCCAGTCGTAGGAACACAGATACGCAGTATTTT
V gene: TRBV7-2; clone size: once; J gene: TRBJ1-4; D gene: -; CDR3 protein: CASSAGGSEKLFF; CDR3 DNA: TGTGCCAGCAGCGCGGGGGGTAGCGAAAAACTGTTTTTT
V gene: TRBV18; clone size: many; J gene: TRBJ2-2; D gene: TRBD2; CDR3 protein: CASSPGLAGDGELFF; CDR3 DNA: TGTGCCAGCTCACCTGGACTAGCGGGGGACGGGGAGCTGTTTTTT
V gene: TRBV6-9; clone size: -; J gene: TRBJ2-2; D gene: -; CDR3 protein: CASSYNWQNTGELFF; CDR3 DNA: TGTGCCAGCAGTTACAACTGGCAGAACACCGGGGAGCTGTTTTTT
V gene: TRBV7-6; clone size: -; J gene: TRBJ1-1; D gene: -; CDR3 protein: CASSAGYTEAFF; CDR3 DNA: TGTGCCAGCAGCGCCGGGTACACTGAAGCTTTCTTT
V gene: TRBV7-9; clone size: -; J gene: TRBJ2-2; D gene: -; CDR3 protein: CASSSELNTGELFF; CDR3 DNA: TGTGCCAGCAGCAGCGAGCTCAACACCGGGGAGCTGTTTTTT
V gene: TRBV12-3/TRBV12-4; clone size: many; J gene: TRBJ1-2; D gene: TRBD1; CDR3 protein: CASSLTQGAYGYTF; CDR3 DNA: TGTGCCAGCAGTTTGACACAGGGGGCCTATGGCTACACCTTC
V gene: TRBV5-1; clone size: few; J gene: TRBJ2-1; D gene: -; CDR3 protein: CASSGRTNNEQFF; CDR3 DNA: TGCGCCAGCAGCGGACGGACTAACAATGAGCAGTTCTTC
V gene: TRBV3-1; clone size: many; J gene: TRBJ1-1; D gene: -; CDR3 protein: CASSHDVGEAFF; CDR3 DNA: TGTGCCAGCAGCCACGACGTAGGTGAAGCTTTCTTT
V gene: TRBV30; clone size: many; J gene: TRBJ1-2; D gene: -; CDR3 protein: CAWLRDSNYGYTF; CDR3 DNA: TGTGCCTGGCTCCGCGACAGTAACTATGGCTACACCTTC
V gene: TRBV7-9; clone size: -; J gene: TRBJ2-1; D gene: TRBD1; CDR3 protein: CASSLVGRGLGNEQFF; CDR3 DNA: TGTGCCAGCAGCTTAGTAGGCAGGGGGCTCGGGAATGAGCAGTTCTTC
V gene: TRBV7-9; clone size: many; J gene: TRBJ1-2; D gene: TRBD1; CDR3 protein: CASSAGTGNGYTF; CDR3 DNA: TGTGCCAGCAGCGCTGGGACAGGGAATGGCTACACCTTC
V gene: TRBV12-5; clone size: few; J gene: TRBJ1-1; D gene: TRBD1; CDR3 protein: CASGPLSQGVRAFF; CDR3 DNA: TGTGCTAGTGGTCCCCTTAGCCAGGGGGTCAGGGCTTTCTTT
V gene: TRBV27; clone size: -; J gene: TRBJ2-7; D gene: TRBD1; CDR3 protein: CASSPRTGFEQYF; CDR3 DNA: TGTGCCAGCAGTCCCCGGACAGGGTTCGAGCAGTACTTC
V gene: TRBV3-1; clone size: -; J gene: TRBJ2-7; D gene: -; CDR3 protein: CASSQGAGRSEQYF; CDR3 DNA: TGTGCCAGCAGCCAAGGTGCAGGGAGGTCCGAGCAGTACTTC
V gene: TRBV6-2/TRBV6-3; clone size: -; J gene: TRBJ2-2; D gene: TRBD2; CDR3 protein: CASSSRLAGGTGELFF; CDR3 DNA: TGTGCCAGCAGTTCTCGACTAGCCGGTGGCACCGGGGAGCTGTTTTTT
V gene: TRBV5-1; clone size: few; J gene: TRBJ1-1; D gene: -; CDR3 protein: CASTASGGGPNTEAFF; CDR3 DNA: TGCGCCAGCACCGCCTCCGGGGGGGGCCCGAACACTGAAGCTTTCTTT
V gene: TRBV30; clone size: many; J gene: TRBJ2-1; D gene: TRBD1; CDR3 protein: CAWSVRRAGGEQFF; CDR3 DNA: TGTGCCTGGAGTGTACGAAGGGCAGGGGGTGAGCAGTTCTTC
V gene: TRBV5-5; clone size: -; J gene: TRBJ2-5; D gene: -; CDR3 protein: CASNRQETQYF; CDR3 DNA: TGTGCCAGCAACAGGCAAGAGACCCAGTACTTC
V gene: TRBV10-3; clone size: -; J gene: TRBJ2-7; D gene: -; CDR3 protein: CAIRGSTDDEQYF; CDR3 DNA: TGTGCCATCAGGGGATCGACAGACGACGAGCAGTACTTC
V gene: TRBV29-1; clone size: -; J gene: TRBJ1-3; D gene: TRBD1; CDR3 protein: CSVEPGQGPGNTIYF; CDR3 DNA: TGCAGCGTAGAACCGGGACAGGGGCCTGGAAACACCATATATTTT
V gene: TRBV7-3; clone size: few; J gene: TRBJ1-2; D gene: TRBD1; CDR3 protein: CASSPGDRGPYGYTF; CDR3 DNA: TGTGCCAGCAGCCCTGGGGACAGGGGGCCCTATGGCTACACCTTC
V gene: TRBV6-2/TRBV6-3; clone size: few; J gene: TRBJ2-4; D gene: -; CDR3 protein: CASSYIGQKAKNIQYF; CDR3 DNA: TGTGCCAGCAGTTACATAGGACAGAAAGCCAAAAACATTCAGTACTTC
V gene: TRBV30; clone size: -; J gene: TRBJ1-2; D gene: TRBD1; CDR3 protein: CAWSRPGQDYGYTF; CDR3 DNA: TGTGCCTGGAGTCGACCAGGACAGGACTATGGCTACACCTTC
V gene: TRBV3-1; clone size: many; J gene: TRBJ2-5; D gene: TRBD2; CDR3 protein: CASKTGASGGAEWETQYF; CDR3 DNA: TGTGCCAGCAAGACAGGGGCCAGCGGGGGGGCAGAATGGGAGACCCAGTACTTC
V gene: TRBV9; clone size: -; J gene: TRBJ2-7; D gene: TRBD1; CDR3 protein: CASSVGGGDRALGEQYF; CDR3 DNA: TGTGCCAGCAGCGTAGGAGGGGGGGACAGGGCCCTTGGGGAGCAGTACTTC
V gene: TRBV12-3/TRBV12-4; clone size: many; J gene: TRBJ1-1; D gene: -; CDR3 protein: CASSLLTLNTEAFF; CDR3 DNA: TGTGCCAGCAGTTTACTTACACTGAACACTGAAGCTTTCTTT
V gene: TRBV20-1; clone size: -; J gene: TRBJ2-2; D gene: -; CDR3 protein: CSARVGVRAGELFF; CDR3 DNA: TGCAGTGCTAGAGTGGGGGTTCGGGCCGGGGAGCTGTTTTTT
V gene: TRBV20-1; clone size: -; J gene: TRBJ2-3; D gene: TRBD1; CDR3 protein: CSARADQTGINPDTQYF; CDR3 DNA: TGCAGTGCTAGAGCCGACCAGACAGGGATTAATCCAGATACGCAGTATTTT
V gene: TRBV2; clone size: many; J gene: TRBJ1-2; D gene: -; CDR3 protein: CASSEAVGLSNYGYTF; CDR3 DNA: TGTGCCAGCAGTGAAGCGGTGGGCCTTAGTAACTATGGCTACACCTTC